This T cell receptor (beta chain) was documented in a study of T cell repertoires in cytomegalovirus infection. This clonotype has ten or more counts. Its antigen remains unidentified. MiXCR, run by TCRdb on the reads, gives a single entry per CDR3 protein. The repertoire has 350,000 to 500,000 distinct CDR3 sequences, 25% to 40% of them found once; the top ten carry roughly an eighth. Regarding the study as a whole: What dominated the ex vivo response were HLA-C-restricted CMV-specific TCR beta clonotypes.

This CDR3 spans 15 amino acids. Germline V CDR1 and CDR2: SGHTA, FQGNSA. Trimming cost V 0 bases and J 4 bases, with 12 bases left between them. The material sequenced was PBMCs. The origin of this receptor is a human donor in good health (CMV status not recorded). Some clones in this sample may be carry-over from other donors' samples. The chain carries TRBV7-2 and TRBJ1-1; the D gene is possibly TRBD1 (5 bases). The CDR3 sequence is CASSLARQGPTEAFF. The CDR3 DNA sequence: TGTGCCAGCAGCTTAGCCCGCCAGGGACCCACTGAAGCTTTCTTT.